These T cell receptor beta chains were read from a single sample in a study of control samples from healthy donors and cancer patients. The assay was immunoSEQ multiplex PCR, and TCRdb's table has in-frame clones only and misses some. The data hold roughly 99,000 clones, with approximately 82% observed a single time. Specimen: blood. These receptors originate from a man aged 55 to 70 in good health. CDR3s leave out the opening cysteine and the closing phenylalanine or tryptophan. The size entry is marked missing in some rows and otherwise reads once, few, many or a size class.

clone_size j_call v_call cdr3_aa
. TRBJ2-7 TRBV21-1 ASSTLHSYEQY
once TRBJ2-1 TRBV11-2 ASSPDRAEVQF
. TRBJ1-6 TRBV5-4 ASSQGQGNSPLH
. TRBJ1-3 TRBV11-1 ASSGSSNANTIY
once TRBJ2-5 TRBV11-2 ASSPNQWTGAGETQY
. TRBJ2-7 TRBV28 ASRQQGGNSYEQY
. TRBJ1-3 TRBV6-5 ASSYQSSGNTIY
. TRBJ1-1 TRBV4-1 ASSQGNEMLAF
. TRBJ2-2 TRBV25-1 ASSAGEGANTGELF
. TRBJ2-7 TRBV5-1 ASSSGTGSYEQY
once TRBJ2-2 TRBV30 AWSYRTGELF
. TRBJ2-1 TRBV7-6 ASSLDGEQF
. TRBJ1-6 TRBV7-3 ASGQTYNSPLH
. TRBJ1-3 TRBV30 AWSVGAGNTIY
. TRBJ2-3 TRBV19 ASSIVTASSTDTQY
. TRBJ2-1 TRBV5-1 ASSLGLAEHNEQF
. TRBJ2-1 TRBV5-4 ASRSQGGFNEQF
. TRBJ2-2 TRBV4-2 ASSQEYRLAGGLNTGELF
once TRBJ2-7 TRBV6-5 ASSYSGTGGGEQY
. TRBJ1-2 TRBV6-5 ASSPDRTFYGYT
. TRBJ1-1 TRBV5-4 ASSLGAQNTEAF
. TRBJ1-4 TRBV14 ASSPMGSATNEKLF
. TRBJ2-3 TRBV10-3 ATFGGVAREDTQY
. TRBJ2-5 TRBV5-4 ASNQRGETQY
. TRBJ1-4 TRBV3-1/TRBV3-2 ASSQARDEKLF
. TRBJ2-1 TRBV28 ASRVSSYNEQF
. TRBJ1-2 TRBV5-4 ASSRGVYMEGYT
. TRBJ2-3 TRBV3-1/TRBV3-2 ASSSGGTTDTQY
. TRBJ2-3 TRBV9 ASSGARTDTQY
. TRBJ1-3 TRBV7-9 ASSPGAGNTIY
. TRBJ2-3 TRBV7-8 ASSLGTVTDTQY
once TRBJ2-2 TRBV11-2 ASSLRDPNTGELF
. TRBJ2-2 TRBV4-2 ASSQDRSSGGSFDTGELF
few TRBJ1-2 TRBV7-8 ASSPRTENYGYT
. TRBJ1-5 TRBV6-6 ASSIQNSNQPQH
. TRBJ2-5 TRBV9 ASSVGTGQETQY
once TRBJ2-3 TRBV14 ASSQDRGRTDTQY
. TRBJ1-3 TRBV19 ASSIDPWGRGNTIY
. TRBJ2-3 TRBV9 ASSERGTEDTQY
once TRBJ2-7 TRBV18 ASSPGLAIHEQY
. TRBJ1-2 TRBV5-1 ASSLDQRTNFYGYT
. TRBJ1-2 TRBV6-5 ASRSGQVIYYGYT